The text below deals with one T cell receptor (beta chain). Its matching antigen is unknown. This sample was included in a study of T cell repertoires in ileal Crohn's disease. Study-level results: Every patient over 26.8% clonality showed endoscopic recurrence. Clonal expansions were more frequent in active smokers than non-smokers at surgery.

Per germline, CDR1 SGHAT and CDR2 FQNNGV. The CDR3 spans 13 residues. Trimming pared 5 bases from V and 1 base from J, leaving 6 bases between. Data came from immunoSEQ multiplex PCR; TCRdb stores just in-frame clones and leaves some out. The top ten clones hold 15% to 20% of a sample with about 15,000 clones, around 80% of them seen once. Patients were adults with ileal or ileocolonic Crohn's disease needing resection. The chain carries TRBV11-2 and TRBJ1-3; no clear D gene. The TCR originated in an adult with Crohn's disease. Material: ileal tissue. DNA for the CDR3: TGTGCCAGCAGCCCCAGTTCTGGAAACACCATATATTTT. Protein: CASSPSSGNTIYF.